Listed below are T cell receptor beta chains from one sample, sequenced in a study of tumor and adjacent non-tumor tissue in lung cancer. MiXCR, run by TCRdb on the multiplex PCR reads, gives a single entry per CDR3 protein. The sample records approximately 110,000 distinct CDR3 sequences, roughly 77% being singletons. The sequenced sample was lung tumor tissue. The receptors derive from a woman aged 60-75 years with non-small cell lung cancer. CDR3s include the opening cysteine and the closing phenylalanine or tryptophan. A D gene is named only where the DNA matches it firmly. Clone size is shown for a subset of rows, as once, few, many or a class of expanded clone.

clone_size j_call d_call v_call cdr3_aa cdr3_nt
. TRBJ2-1 TRBD2 TRBV11-2 CASGPSGGSSYDEQFF TGTGCCAGCGGCCCTAGCGGGGGGAGCTCCTACGATGAGCAGTTCTTC
many TRBJ1-2 . TRBV6-5 CASSPGLGMGYGYTF TGTGCCAGCAGCCCCGGACTGGGAATGGGCTATGGCTACACCTTC
. TRBJ1-5 . TRBV20-1 CSAPTPNGNQPRHF TGCAGTGCCCCAACCCCGAACGGTAATCAGCCCCGGCATTTT
once TRBJ1-1 . TRBV7-2 CANSLLAATLEAFF TGTGCCAACAGCCTATTGGCTGCCACCCTTGAAGCTTTCTTT
. TRBJ2-2 . TRBV12-3/TRBV12-4 CASIFGTGELFF TGTGCCAGCATCTTTGGCACCGGGGAGCTGTTTTTT
. TRBJ2-3 . TRBV4-2 CASKLTGAADRHYF TGTGCCAGCAAGCTGACGGGAGCGGCAGATAGGCATTATTTT
. TRBJ2-7 . TRBV12-3/TRBV12-4 CASSLRDYKQYF TGTGCCAGCAGTTTAAGAGATTACAAGCAATACTTC
. TRBJ1-1 . TRBV20-1 CSARDPGVRRTEAFF TGCAGTGCTAGAGATCCGGGGGTTCGTCGGACTGAAGCTTTCTTT
. TRBJ1-5 . TRBV20-1 CSSSGLGVGNRPQHF TGCAGTTCTAGCGGGTTGGGGGTTGGTAATCGGCCCCAGCATTTT
. TRBJ2-7 TRBD1 TRBV5-4 CTSSTLGTGLYEQYF TGTACCAGCAGCACACTCGGGACAGGGTTATACGAGCAGTACTTC
. TRBJ2-2 . TRBV28 CVTQGGNTGELFF TGTGTCACCCAGGGGGGTAACACCGGGGAGCTGTTTTTT
. TRBJ1-3 . TRBV7-2 CASSGQDGNTIYF TGTGCCAGCAGTGGGCAGGATGGAAACACCATATATTTT
. TRBJ1-2 . TRBV6-5 CASGKTSTGVSNYGYTF TGTGCCAGCGGGAAAACCTCCACAGGAGTATCTAACTATGGCTACACCTTC
once TRBJ1-4 . TRBV4-3 CASSQGFFATNEKLYF TGCGCCAGCAGCCAAGGGTTTTTTGCAACTAATGAAAAGCTGTATTTT
. TRBJ2-3 TRBD2 TRBV4-2 CAGSPNGGEGDTQYF TGTGCAGGCAGCCCGAACGGGGGGGAGGGAGATACGCAGTATTTT
. TRBJ2-3 . TRBV11-3 CASCPGQGGHTQYF TGTGCCAGCTGCCCCGGGCAGGGAGGTCATACGCAGTATTTT
. TRBJ2-3 . TRBV11-2 CASCLEPRGGNTQYF TGTGCCAGCTGCTTAGAGCCCCGAGGTGGGAATACGCAATATTTT
. TRBJ2-1 . TRBV11-3 CASTGTSYNEQFF TGTGCCAGCACGGGGACGTCATACAATGAGCAGTTCTTC
. TRBJ1-5 . TRBV6-2/TRBV6-3 CASSLTRTRARDRPQHF TGTGCCAGCAGTCTAACCCGGACAAGGGCGAGGGATCGGCCCCAGCATTTT
. TRBJ2-5 . TRBV20-1 CSARVSSQAQCF TGTAGTGCTAGAGTCTCCTCCCAGGCCCAGTGCTTC
. TRBJ2-1 . TRBV20-1 CSASGGRGCNDQFF TGCAGTGCTAGTGGGGGGCGCGGGTGCAATGATCAGTTCTTC
. TRBJ1-2 . TRBV30 CAWSTRGVRDYGYTF TGTGCCTGGAGTACAAGAGGGGTTAGGGACTATGGCTACACCTTC
. TRBJ1-6 . TRBV4-3 CANSRKGRENSPLHF TGCGCCAACAGCCGGAAAGGCAGAGAAAATTCACCCCTCCACTTT
once TRBJ2-3 TRBD2 TRBV29-1 CSVDGGGTDTQYF TGTAGCGTAGACGGGGGAGGGACAGATACGCAGTATTTT
. TRBJ2-7 . TRBV20-1 CSAGLLGGLSYEQYF TGCAGTGCTGGGTTACTGGGAGGTCTTTCCTACGAGCAGTACTTC
. TRBJ2-2 TRBD1 TRBV11-3 CTSSPTGGRTGELFF TGTACCAGCAGCCCGACAGGGGGCCGGACCGGAGAGCTGTTTTTT
. TRBJ2-7 TRBD1 TRBV6-6 CVSSDRGYGQYF TGTGTCAGCTCGGACAGGGGGTACGGGCAGTATTTC
. TRBJ1-1 TRBD1 TRBV11-3 CASSLDSGTGIDDFF TGTGCCAGCAGCTTAGATTCGGGGACAGGCATTGATGATTTCTTT
few TRBJ2-3 . TRBV14 CASSRDRARDTQYF TGTGCCAGCAGCCGGGACCGTGCGCGCGATACGCAGTATTTT
. TRBJ2-7 . TRBV11-2 CVSNITGYGQYF TGTGTCAGCAACATAACAGGGTACGGGCAGTACTTC
many TRBJ2-1 . TRBV20-1 CSARDGRGLNEQFF TGCAGTGCTAGAGACGGTCGGGGTTTGAATGAGCAGTTCTTC
. TRBJ2-7 . TRBV6-2/TRBV6-3 CASSYSLQSPYYEQYF TGTGCCAGCAGTTACTCGTTACAGTCTCCTTACTACGAGCAATACTTC
. TRBJ1-6 . TRBV11-2 CANSLGPATDRNSPLHF TGTGCCAACAGCTTAGGCCCCGCGACGGATCGAAATTCACCCCTCCACTTT
. TRBJ2-7 . TRBV6-6 CASNRRTRVDYEQYF TGTGCCAGCAATCGCCGGACAAGGGTAGACTACGAGCAGTACTTC
. TRBJ2-7 . TRBV6-2/TRBV6-3 CVSSIGTARMEQYF TGTGTCAGCAGTATCGGAACCGCCCGGATGGAGCAGTACTTC
. TRBJ2-5 . TRBV11-2 CVSSPMGGQETQYF TGTGTCAGCAGTCCAATGGGCGGTCAAGAGACCCAGTACTTC
. TRBJ2-7 . TRBV29-1 CSVSGMGDYEQYF TGCAGCGTGTCCGGAATGGGAGACTACGAGCAGTACTTC
. TRBJ2-3 TRBD2 TRBV11-2 CASRRDYTYTQYF TGTGCCAGCAGGCGGGACTACACATATACGCAGTATTTT
. TRBJ2-1 . TRBV20-1 CIASPAGLLEQFF TGCATTGCTAGTCCGGCGGGATTGCTTGAGCAGTTCTTC
. TRBJ2-1 . TRBV11-3 CASTGASYDEQFF TGTGCCAGTACGGGGGCGTCCTACGATGAGCAGTTCTTC
. TRBJ1-2 TRBD1 TRBV12-3/TRBV12-4 CATSSGTAGDYDYTF TGTGCCACCAGTTCCGGGACAGCTGGGGACTATGACTACACCTTC
. TRBJ2-3 . TRBV11-3 CASSLRSNTQYF TGTGCCAGCAGCTTACGCAGTAATACACAGTATTTT
. TRBJ1-2 . TRBV12-3/TRBV12-4 CAISLGIQANLYGYTF TGTGCCATCAGTTTGGGCATACAAGCAAACCTCTATGGCTACACCTTC
few TRBJ2-1 . TRBV5-1 CASSFNNEQFF TGCGCCAGCAGCTTTAACAATGAGCAGTTCTTC
. TRBJ2-7 TRBD2 TRBV11-2 CASSYETSGSYGQYF TGTGCGAGCAGCTACGAGACTAGCGGGAGCTACGGGCAGTACTTC